The rows below give T cell receptor beta chains drawn from one sample of a study of beta chain features in type 1 diabetes. Generated by immunoSEQ multiplex PCR, the TCRdb table keeps only in-frame clones and is missing some. The table shows 250,000 to 400,000 clones, with around 13% occurring only once. The material sequenced was central memory CD4+ T cells from blood. Receptors originate from a man younger than 40 in good health. Each CDR3 is given with its conserved first and last residue. The D gene is left open where the match is weak. Size tells how often a clone was seen (once, few, many) or the class of an expanded clone, and some rows leave it out.

D: NA
size: few
V: TRBV11-2
J: TRBJ2-3
DNA: TGTGCCAGCAGCTTGGTCCAGGCAGATACGCAGTATTTT
CDR3: CASSLVQADTQYF

D: TRBD2
size: NA
V: TRBV4-1
J: TRBJ2-5
DNA: TGCGCCAGCAGCCAAGGGGCTAGCGGGGGGTTCCAAGAGACCCAGTACTTC
CDR3: CASSQGASGGFQETQYF

D: NA
size: few
V: TRBV4-3
J: TRBJ2-7
DNA: TGCGCCAGCAGCCTCCGTGTGGAGGGCTACGAGCAGTACTTC
CDR3: CASSLRVEGYEQYF

D: NA
size: NA
V: TRBV4-1
J: TRBJ2-1
DNA: TGCGCCAGCAGCCTTCAGGGACTCTCCTACAATGAGCAGTTCTTC
CDR3: CASSLQGLSYNEQFF

D: TRBD1
size: few
V: TRBV5-1
J: TRBJ2-7
DNA: TGCGCCAGCAGCCAGAGAACAACAGGGGCGGGCGAGCAGTACTTC
CDR3: CASSQRTTGAGEQYF

D: NA
size: few
V: TRBV29-1
J: TRBJ2-4
DNA: TGCAGCGTTGGAGGGGGGAGCAAAAACATTCAGTACTTC
CDR3: CSVGGGSKNIQYF

D: NA
size: NA
V: TRBV27
J: TRBJ1-2
DNA: TGTGCCAGCAGTTTCGACAGAGACTATGGCTACACCTTC
CDR3: CASSFDRDYGYTF

D: NA
size: NA
V: TRBV5-6
J: TRBJ1-6
DNA: TGTGCCAGCAGCGCCATACCAGGGAGGACAATTGATTCACCCCTCCACTTT
CDR3: CASSAIPGRTIDSPLHF

D: NA
size: few
V: TRBV5-4
J: TRBJ2-7
DNA: TGTGCCAGCAGCTCCGCGGCAGGGGTAAGTGGAGGACACGAGCAGTACTTC
CDR3: CASSSAAGVSGGHEQYF

D: NA
size: few
V: TRBV2
J: TRBJ2-2
DNA: TGTGCCAGCAGGGGACTCTCACACAACACCGGGGAGCTGTTTTTT
CDR3: CASRGLSHNTGELFF

D: TRBD1
size: few
V: TRBV11-2
J: TRBJ2-5
DNA: TGTGCCAGCAGCTTAGCACTGGGACAGGGGATGGAGACCCAGTACTTC
CDR3: CASSLALGQGMETQYF

D: NA
size: NA
V: TRBV4-3
J: TRBJ2-3
DNA: TGCGCCAGCAGCCAACAGGGTACAGATACGCAGTATTTT
CDR3: CASSQQGTDTQYF

D: TRBD2
size: few
V: TRBV5-1
J: TRBJ2-3
DNA: TGCGCCAGCAGCAGAAGCGGGGGGAGGGCAGATACGCAGTATTTT
CDR3: CASSRSGGRADTQYF

D: NA
size: NA
V: TRBV7-2
J: TRBJ2-5
DNA: TGTGCCAGCAGCCAACCCGGGGGGCGGGAAGAGACCCAGTACTTC
CDR3: CASSQPGGREETQYF

D: NA
size: many
V: TRBV14
J: TRBJ1-1
DNA: TGTGCCAGCAGGGCTGGACAGATATCAAGGAACACTGAAGCTTTCTTT
CDR3: CASRAGQISRNTEAFF

D: NA
size: NA
V: TRBV18
J: TRBJ2-1
DNA: TGTGCCAGCTCACCATTCCTAGAGTACAATGAGCAGTTCTTC
CDR3: CASSPFLEYNEQFF

D: NA
size: few
V: TRBV7-3
J: TRBJ2-3
DNA: TGTGCCAGCAGCTCCTACAATCTCATAGATACGCAGTATTTT
CDR3: CASSSYNLIDTQYF

D: NA
size: few
V: TRBV19
J: TRBJ1-5
DNA: TGTGCCAGTACTCAGTATAGCAATCAGCCCCAGCATTTT
CDR3: CASTQYSNQPQHF

D: NA
size: NA
V: TRBV27
J: TRBJ2-1
DNA: TGTGCCAGCAGTCCCAGTGTGGGTCGCAATGAGCAGTTCTTC
CDR3: CASSPSVGRNEQFF

D: TRBD1
size: NA
V: TRBV4-1
J: TRBJ1-1
DNA: TGCGCCAGCAGTTACCAACAGGGGACCACTGAAGCTTTCTTT
CDR3: CASSYQQGTTEAFF

D: TRBD2
size: few
V: TRBV12-5
J: TRBJ2-7
DNA: TGTGCTAGTGGTTTGGGCGGGACTAGCGGCTACGAGCAGTACTTC
CDR3: CASGLGGTSGYEQYF

D: NA
size: NA
V: TRBV18
J: TRBJ2-1
DNA: TGTGCCAGCTCCCCTACGTTATTAGCGGAAAAACGGAATGAGCAGTTCTTC
CDR3: CASSPTLLAEKRNEQFF

D: NA
size: NA
V: TRBV18
J: TRBJ1-6
DNA: TGTGCCAGCTCACCACCGGAAGGGAAGGATTCACCCCTCCACTTT
CDR3: CASSPPEGKDSPLHF

D: NA
size: NA
V: TRBV9
J: TRBJ1-5
DNA: TGTGCCAGCAGCGTAGATGGAGGGAACCAGCCCCAGCATTTT
CDR3: CASSVDGGNQPQHF

D: NA
size: NA
V: TRBV7-3
J: TRBJ2-1
DNA: TGTGCCAGCAGCTTAAGAGACCCAAGCTCCTACAATGAGCAGTTCTTC
CDR3: CASSLRDPSSYNEQFF

D: TRBD1
size: many
V: TRBV5-5
J: TRBJ1-1
DNA: TGTGCCAGCAGCCCAGGACAGGCTTTGAACACTGAAGCTTTCTTT
CDR3: CASSPGQALNTEAFF

D: TRBD1
size: few
V: TRBV30
J: TRBJ1-5
DNA: TGTGCCTGGAGCGCCGGGACAGGGTACAATCAGCCCCAGCATTTT
CDR3: CAWSAGTGYNQPQHF